This T cell receptor (beta chain) was captured by sequencing in a study of radiotherapy plus CTLA-4 blockade in lung cancer. Produced via immunoSEQ multiplex PCR; TCRdb's table is partial and in-frame only. The table records about 14,000 clones, approximately 89% of them present only once. The material sequenced was peripheral blood, taken from a patient treated with radiotherapy plus ipilimumab. This sequence originates from a human donor with non-small cell lung cancer that progressed on radiotherapy plus ipilimumab. Some clones in this sample may be carry-over from other donors' samples.

The CDR3 here is CASSSVRENYGYTF. The DNA of the CDR3 is TGTGCCAGCAGTTCGGTCCGGGAAAACTATGGCTACACCTTC. This chain joins TRBV27 and TRBJ1-2; D ambiguous. The CDR3 is 14 residues long. Trimming left V 4 bases short and J 2 bases short, with 11 bases between. Germline V gene sequence: CDR1 MNHEY, CDR2 SMNVEV (reference sequence).